This T cell receptor (beta chain) is drawn from a study of metastatic and nonmetastatic thyroid tumors. Study-level information: Thyroid patients, malignant and benign, had repertoires compared across blood and tumor or nodule tissue.

TCRdb re-called clones via MiXCR from the PCR reads. The data hold roughly 55,000 clones, with 15% to 20% observed a single time. Prior to thyroid surgery, none of the patients had received any treatment. Per the germline V gene, CDR1 is DFQATT and CDR2 is SNEGSKA (reference sequence). V was cut by 5 bases and J by 1 base, with 20 bases left in between. The CDR3 contains 16 residues. Sequenced sample: blood. This clonotype originated in a male donor with papillary thyroid cancer or a benign thyroid nodule (not recorded which). Some clones in this sample may be carry-over from other donors' samples. The J gene is TRBJ1-1, the V gene TRBV20-1, with D possibly TRBD1 on 5 matching bases. CDR3 sequence: CSAGAPGVKANTEAFF. The CDR3 DNA reads as TGCAGTGCTGGGGCACCCGGGGTGAAGGCGAACACTGAAGCTTTCTTT.